This entry is about one TCR beta chain. The data derive from a study of PD-1 blockade in classical Hodgkin lymphoma. Clones were read by immunoSEQ multiplex PCR, and TCRdb kept only the in-frame ones, dropping some. The sample holds fewer than 20,000 clones, over 80% seen once. Autologous stem cell transplantation was followed by relapse in every patient, and brentuximab vedotin exposure varied. With magnetic negative selection, CD4+ T cells were purified from PBMCs that had been thawed. This material consisted of CD4+ T cells from blood, taken at baseline. The sequence came from a human donor with classical Hodgkin lymphoma.

As DNA, the CDR3 is TGTGCCAGCAGTTATTCGGGGATTGACAATCAGCCCCAGCATTTT. This encodes CASSYSGIDNQPQHF. The V and J genes are TRBV6-6 and TRBJ1-5; no clear D. This CDR3 has 15 residues. CDR1 MNHNY and CDR2 SVGAGI come from the germline V gene (reference sequence). V dropped 3 bases and J dropped 3 bases, with 12 bases sitting between them.